These 8 T cell receptor beta chains were sequenced from one sample in a study of chemoradiotherapy in HPV16-positive cancers. Profiled with immunoSEQ multiplex PCR; TCRdb holds only in-frame clones, not every one. The sample yields around 7,400 clones, approximately 79% seen once. The sequencing used tumor tissue, collected from a patient who underwent chemoradiotherapy. Receptors were obtained from a human donor with HPV-associated anogenital cancer.

The chain has TRBV5-1 and TRBJ2-3; D possibly corresponds to TRBD1 (5 bases). V was pared by 0 bases and J by 0 bases, with 5 bases between. Germline V gene lookup returns CDR1 SGHRS and CDR2 YFSETQ. This CDR3 contains 14 residues. CDR3 in amino acids: CASSLEGSTDTQYF. CDR3 sequence (DNA): TGCGCCAGCAGCTTGGAGGGGAGCACAGATACGCAGTATTTT.

The rearrangement joins TRBV6-6 to TRBJ2-3; a weak D match, TRBD2 (6 bases). Germline assignment: CDR1 MNHNY and CDR2 SVGAGI (reference sequence). This CDR3 spans 13 amino acids. V lost 6 bases, J lost 5 bases, and 12 bases lay in between. The CDR3 bases are TGTGCCAGCAGCTTGTCGGGGGAAGATACGCAGTATTTT. Translated: CASSLSGEDTQYF.

The chain couples TRBV27 to TRBJ2-5; a weak D match, TRBD1 (5 bases). Deletions cut 3 bases from V and 2 bases from J, with 10 bases between. The CDR3 is 14 amino acids. Germline assignment: CDR1 MNHEY and CDR2 SMNVEV (reference sequence). The CDR3 here is CASSFIGEQETQYF. The CDR3 bases are TGTGCCAGCAGTTTCATAGGGGAACAAGAGACCCAGTACTTC.

The chain employs TRBV6-1 and TRBJ1-5; TRBD1 matches at 8 bases. The CDR3 contains 17 residues. With 3 bases clipped from V and 0 bases from J, the junction kept 7 bases outside the gene matches. The V gene's germline CDR1 is MNHNS and CDR2 SASEGT. The CDR3 region has the DNA TGTGCCAGCAGTGACAGGAGCAGGGGGCATAGCAATCAGCCCCAGCATTTT. It codes for CASSDRSRGHSNQPQHF.

The chain carries TRBV7-9 and TRBJ2-7, with D maybe TRBD2 (6 bases). Between the trimmed V and J ends, which lost 1 base and 6 bases, there was a span of 7 bases. This CDR3 has 12 amino acids. The germline V gene has CDR1 SEHNR and CDR2 FQNEAQ (reference sequence). In nucleotides, the CDR3 is TGTGCCAGCAGCTTAGGGAGGGTCGAGCAGTACTTC. Residues: CASSLGRVEQYF.

The V call is TRBV10-1, the J call TRBJ2-3; D might be TRBD1 (5 bases). The germline gives CDR1 WNHNN, CDR2 SYGVQD (reference sequence). The CDR3 runs 14 residues. Trimming pared 2 bases from V and 1 base from J, leaving 7 bases between. This chain's CDR3 is CASSEGRGTDTQYF. The CDR3 DNA reads as TGCGCCAGCAGTGAGGGCAGGGGCACAGATACGCAGTATTTT.

This clone is categorized as large. The J gene is TRBJ1-6, the V gene TRBV6-1; the D gene is possibly TRBD1 (5 bases). This CDR3 is 15 amino acids long. V shed 1 base and J shed 6 bases, with 10 bases lying between them. Germline loops: CDR1 MNHNS, CDR2 SASEGT. The CDR3 sequence: CASSEGGWGNSPLHF. In DNA form, the CDR3 reads TGTGCCAGCAGTGAAGGGGGCTGGGGTAATTCACCCCTCCACTTT.

The chain joins TRBV5-1 to TRBJ2-1, with unresolved D. V was cut by 4 bases and J by 7 bases, with 12 bases left in between. The CDR3 is made up of 13 amino acids. The germline V gene has CDR1 SGHRS and CDR2 YFSETQ. In DNA, the CDR3 is TGCGCCAGCAGCCTGTCCCACGGGAATGAGCAGTTCTTC. It codes for CASSLSHGNEQFF.